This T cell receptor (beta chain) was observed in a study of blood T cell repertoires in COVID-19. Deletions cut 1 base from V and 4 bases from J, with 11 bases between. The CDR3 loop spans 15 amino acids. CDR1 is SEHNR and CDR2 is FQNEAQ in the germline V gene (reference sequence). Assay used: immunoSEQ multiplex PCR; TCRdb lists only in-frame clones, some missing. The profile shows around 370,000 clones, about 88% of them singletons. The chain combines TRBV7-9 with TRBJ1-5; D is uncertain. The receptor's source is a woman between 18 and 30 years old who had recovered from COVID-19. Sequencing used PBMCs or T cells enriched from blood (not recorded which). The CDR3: CASSLGGLGNQPQHF. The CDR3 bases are TGTGCCAGCAGCTTAGGAGGGTTGGGGAATCAGCCCCAGCATTTT.